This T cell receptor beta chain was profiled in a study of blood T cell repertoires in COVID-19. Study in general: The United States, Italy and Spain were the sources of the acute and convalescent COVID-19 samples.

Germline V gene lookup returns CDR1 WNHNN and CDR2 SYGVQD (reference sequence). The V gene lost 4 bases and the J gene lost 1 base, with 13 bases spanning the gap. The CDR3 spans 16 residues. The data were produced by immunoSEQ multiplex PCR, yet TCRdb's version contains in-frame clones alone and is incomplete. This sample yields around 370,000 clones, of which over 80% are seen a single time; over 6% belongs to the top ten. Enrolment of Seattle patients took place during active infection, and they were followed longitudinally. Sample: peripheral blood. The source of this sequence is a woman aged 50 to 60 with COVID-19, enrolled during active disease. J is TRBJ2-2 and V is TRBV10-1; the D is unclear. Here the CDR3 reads CASSGYTPGNTGELFF. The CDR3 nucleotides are TGCGCCAGCAGTGGATACACCCCGGGGAACACCGGGGAGCTGTTTTTT.